A single T cell receptor (beta chain) is shown here with its context. Its target is not known. Trimming left V 3 bases short and J 3 bases short, with 15 bases between. Germline V gene data show CDR1 as MGHRA and CDR2 as YSYEKL. This CDR3 contains 16 residues. This specimen belongs to a study of CD8+ T cells in alopecia areata. Whole-study findings and limits: Resident alphabeta T cells of normal skin are also sequenced in scalp samples.

It was cDNA, reverse transcribed from extracted RNA, that served as the sequencing template. Some clones are missing from TCRdb's copy, which holds only in-frame ones; the method was immunoSEQ multiplex PCR. The data contain 110,000 or so clones, roughly 55% of them singletons. This TCR derives from a human donor with alopecia areata. The specimen was NKG2D-low CD8+ T cells sorted from blood. The chain has TRBV4-1 and TRBJ1-5, with a tentative D call TRBD1 (6 bases). The CDR3 region has the DNA TGCGCCAGCAGCCAGGCCGGCGGGGGCAACAATCAGCCCCAGCATTTT. It yields the protein CASSQAGGGNNQPQHF.